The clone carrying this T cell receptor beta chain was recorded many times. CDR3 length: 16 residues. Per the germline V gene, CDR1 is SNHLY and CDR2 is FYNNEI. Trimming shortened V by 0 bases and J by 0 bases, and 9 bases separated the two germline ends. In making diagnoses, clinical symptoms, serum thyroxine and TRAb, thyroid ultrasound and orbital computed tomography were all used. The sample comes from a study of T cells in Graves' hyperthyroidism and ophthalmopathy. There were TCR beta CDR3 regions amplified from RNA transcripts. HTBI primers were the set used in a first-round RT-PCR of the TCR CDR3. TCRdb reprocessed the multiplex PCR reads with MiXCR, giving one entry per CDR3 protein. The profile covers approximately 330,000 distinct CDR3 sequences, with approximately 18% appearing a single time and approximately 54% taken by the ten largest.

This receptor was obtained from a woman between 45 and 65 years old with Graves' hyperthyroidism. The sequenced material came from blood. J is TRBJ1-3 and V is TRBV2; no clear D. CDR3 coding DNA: TGTGCCAGCAGTGAAGCGGGCGCTACCTCTGGAAACACCATATATTTT. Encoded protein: CASSEAGATSGNTIYF.